This TCR beta chain emerged from a study of blood T cell repertoires in COVID-19. In the study overall: Samples came from the United States, Italy and Spain, spanning acute and convalescent COVID-19.

The germline V gene encodes CDR1 MDHEN and CDR2 SYDVKM. The V end lost 6 bases, the J end lost 0 bases, and 6 bases lay between the germline ends. This CDR3 contains 13 residues. In the authors' workflow: Estimation of nucleated cell counts was performed using reference gene primer amplification. Here immunoSEQ multiplex PCR was the method, and the copy in TCRdb shows in-frame clones only, minus some. That table supplies the V and J calls and clone size; D and trimming were determined from the DNA. The profile covers approximately 130,000 clones, with roughly four fifths appearing a single time and over 10% taken by the ten largest. The sample holds a few counts of this clone.

The genes are TRBV28 and TRBJ1-3; D is uncertain. The receptor was isolated from a human donor in a cohort sampled during active COVID-19. Material for sequencing was peripheral blood. CDR3 bases: TGTGCCAGCAGGCGTAGCTCTGGAAACACCATATATTTT. It specifies CASRRSSGNTIYF.